These T cell receptor beta chains were read from a single sample in a study of blood T cells in healthy people across ages. MiXCR, run by TCRdb on the 5' RACE reads, gives a single entry per CDR3 protein. The sample gives approximately 1.5 million distinct CDR3 sequences, approximately 43% of which show up once; approximately 4% is in the top ten. The source material was blood. These receptor sequences come from a woman aged 18-29 years in good health. CDR3s include the opening cysteine and the closing phenylalanine or tryptophan. The D gene is left open where the match is weak. Some rows mark clone size as missing; the rest say once, few, many or name a class of expanded clone.

J gene,clone size,D gene,V gene,CDR3 protein,CDR3 DNA
TRBJ2-7,NA,NA,TRBV27,CASSLPASSYEQYF,TGTGCCAGCAGTTTACCAGCGTCCTCCTACGAGCAGTACTTC
TRBJ1-3,NA,NA,TRBV6-6,CASSSYSGNTIYF,TGTGCCAGCAGTTCCTACTCTGGAAACACCATATATTTT
TRBJ1-2,NA,NA,TRBV5-4,CASSLGSRENGYTF,TGTGCCAGCAGCTTGGGATCGAGGGAGAACGGCTACACCTTC
TRBJ1-5,few,TRBD1,TRBV6-2/TRBV6-3,CASRYGTEITPQHF,TGTGCCAGCAGATACGGGACAGAAATTACGCCCCAGCATTTT
TRBJ1-1,few,NA,TRBV20-1,CSAWAYEGTEAFF,TGCAGTGCGTGGGCCTACGAGGGGACTGAAGCTTTCTTT
TRBJ1-1,NA,NA,TRBV10-3,CAISDIVPGRFREGSAEAFF,TGTGCCATCAGTGATATCGTTCCAGGGAGGTTTCGGGAGGGGTCGGCTGAAGCTTTCTTT
TRBJ2-3,NA,NA,TRBV5-4,CAGSVDLVLGTDTQYF,TGTGCCGGCAGCGTGGACTTGGTCCTCGGCACAGATACGCAGTATTTT
TRBJ1-6,NA,NA,TRBV2,CASTRVQSPLHF,TGTGCCAGCACCAGGGTTCAATCACCCCTCCACTTT
TRBJ2-7,NA,TRBD1,TRBV18,CASSPFEGQTYEQYF,TGTGCCAGCTCACCATTCGAGGGACAGACCTACGAGCAGTACTTC
TRBJ1-4,NA,NA,TRBV4-1,CASSQESRGEKLFF,TGCGCCAGCAGCCAAGAGAGCAGAGGTGAAAAACTGTTTTTT
TRBJ1-6,NA,NA,TRBV20-1,CSAQPTDTSYNSPLHF,TGCAGTGCACAGCCGACTGACACCTCCTATAATTCACCCCTCCACTTT
TRBJ2-2,few,NA,TRBV5-4,CASSLPTGTGNTGELFF,TGTGCCAGCAGCTTGCCGACGGGGACGGGGAACACCGGGGAGCTGTTTTTT
TRBJ1-1,NA,TRBD1,TRBV28,CASSFWLQGAKGTEAFF,TGTGCCAGCAGTTTCTGGTTGCAGGGGGCGAAGGGGACTGAAGCTTTCTTT
TRBJ2-5,NA,TRBD1,TRBV4-3,CASSQNRGRWETQYF,TGCGCCAGCAGCCAAAACAGGGGGCGGTGGGAGACCCAGTACTTC
TRBJ2-7,many,TRBD2,TRBV12-3/TRBV12-4,CASRPVGGIYEQYF,TGTGCCAGCAGACCCGTGGGGGGGATCTACGAGCAGTACTTC